The TCR beta chain described here comes from a study of blood T cells in healthy people across ages. Details on this clonotype: The antigen remains undetermined.

Study-level points and caveats: The study could not conclusively compare naive and antigen-experienced cells, given its unsorted PBMCs.

CDR1 SGHRS and CDR2 YFSETQ come from the germline V gene. V dropped 1 base and J dropped 4; count of bases not matched to a gene: 4. This CDR3 is 16 amino acids long. A second PCR, run for roughly 7 to 12 cycles, used a sample-barcoded 5' primer plus a J-beta primer mix. Every molecule of cDNA carried a tag from a template-switch adaptor with 12 random nucleotides. Every sample gave at least 2.5 million paired-end reads containing CDR3. From the 5' RACE reads, TCRdb called clonotypes with MiXCR, one entry per CDR3 protein. The sample has 1.8 million or so distinct CDR3 sequences, more than 35% seen once.

This TCR was sampled from a human donor in good health. The chain joins TRBV5-1 to TRBJ2-1, with 11 positions matching TRBD1. The sample was blood. CDR3 sequence: CASSLYGTGGYNEQFF. CDR3 sequence (DNA): TGCGCCAGCAGCTTGTATGGGACAGGGGGTTACAATGAGCAGTTCTTC.